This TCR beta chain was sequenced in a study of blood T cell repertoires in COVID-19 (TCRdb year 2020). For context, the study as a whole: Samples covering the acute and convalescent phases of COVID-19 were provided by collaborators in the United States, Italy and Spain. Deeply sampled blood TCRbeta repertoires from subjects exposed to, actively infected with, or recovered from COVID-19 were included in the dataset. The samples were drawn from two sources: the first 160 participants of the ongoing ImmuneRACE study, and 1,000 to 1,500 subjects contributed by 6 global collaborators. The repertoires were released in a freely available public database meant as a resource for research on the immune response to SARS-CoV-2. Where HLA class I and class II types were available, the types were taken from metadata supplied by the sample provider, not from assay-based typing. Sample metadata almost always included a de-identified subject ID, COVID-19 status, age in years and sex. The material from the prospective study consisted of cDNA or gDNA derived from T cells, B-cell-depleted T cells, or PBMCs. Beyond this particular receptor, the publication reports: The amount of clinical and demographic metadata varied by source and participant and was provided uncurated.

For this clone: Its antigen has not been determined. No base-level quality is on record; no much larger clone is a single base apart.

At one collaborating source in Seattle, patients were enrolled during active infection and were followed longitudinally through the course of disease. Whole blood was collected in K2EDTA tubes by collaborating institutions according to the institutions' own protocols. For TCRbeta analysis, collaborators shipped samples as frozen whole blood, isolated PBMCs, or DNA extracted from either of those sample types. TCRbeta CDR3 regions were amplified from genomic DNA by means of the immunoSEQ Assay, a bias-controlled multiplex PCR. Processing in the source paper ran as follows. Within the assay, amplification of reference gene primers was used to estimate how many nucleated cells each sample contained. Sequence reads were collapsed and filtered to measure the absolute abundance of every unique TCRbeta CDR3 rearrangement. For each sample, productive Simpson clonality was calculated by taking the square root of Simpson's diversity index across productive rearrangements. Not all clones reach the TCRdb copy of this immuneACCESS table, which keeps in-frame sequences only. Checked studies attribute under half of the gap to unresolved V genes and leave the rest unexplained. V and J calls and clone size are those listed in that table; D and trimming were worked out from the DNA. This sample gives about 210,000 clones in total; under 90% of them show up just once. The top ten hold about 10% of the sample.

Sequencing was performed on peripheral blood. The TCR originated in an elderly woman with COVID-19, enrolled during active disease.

The CDR3 protein is CASSPLLDRGRPYEQYF. DNA sequence: TGTGCCAGCTCACCACTGCTAGACAGGGGGCGTCCCTACGAGCAGTACTTC. The V and J segments used are TRBV18 and TRBJ2-7; 10 middle bases align to TRBD1. Counted from cysteine to phenylalanine, this CDR3 has 17 amino acids. Just the 51-base CDR3 DNA is kept, in frame starting at base 1. After removal of 1 base from V and 2 bases from J, the junction retains 8 bases not matched to a gene. CDR1 and CDR2 are drawn from the germline V gene: KGHSH, LQKENI.